The 23 T cell receptor beta chains below all came from one sample that was sequenced in a study of cytomegalovirus exposure and HLA in healthy donors. The PCR contained 60 Vbeta and 13 Jbeta primers. Data came from immunoSEQ multiplex PCR; TCRdb stores just in-frame clones and leaves some out. The profile shows about 130,000 clones, around 80% of them singletons. Sequencing input: PBMCs. The receptors were gathered from a woman aged 25 to 39 in good health and CMV-seronegative.

The CDR3 DNA sequence: TGTGCCAGCAGCGGCCTGGAGGAGGAGCAGTACTTC. Its translation: CASSGLEEEQYF. This sequence joins TRBV9 and TRBJ2-7, with a weak D call TRBD2 (5 bases). Germline V gene sequence: CDR1 SGDLS, CDR2 YYNGEE. The CDR3 totals 12 residues. Trimming took off 3 bases at V and 7 bases at J, with 11 bases between the two ends. Full variable domain (missing parts from reference TRBV9 and TRBJ2-7): DSGVTQTPKHLITATGQRVTLRCSPRSGDLSVYWYQQSLDQGLQFLIQYYNGEERAKGNILERFSAQQFPDLHSELNLSSLELGDSALYFCASSGLEEEQYFGPGTRLTVT.

The chain is built from TRBV15 and TRBJ2-2; 7 bases align to TRBD1. V was clipped by 1 base and J by 7 bases; unmatched bases: 3. This CDR3 region has 14 residues. CDR1 is LNHNV and CDR2 is YYDKDF in the germline V gene (reference sequence). CDR3 sequence (DNA): TGTGCCACCAGCAGAGCCCAGGGGGACGGGGAGCTGTTTTTT. As protein: CATSRAQGDGELFF.

This chain links TRBV7-9 with TRBJ1-5; D is possibly TRBD1 (5 bases). Germline V CDR1 and CDR2: SEHNR, FQNEAQ (reference sequence). The CDR3 totals 15 residues. V gave up 1 base and J gave up 1 base, with 8 bases separating them. The CDR3 nucleotides read TGTGCCAGCAGCTTAGTGGGGGGAAGCAATCAGCCCCAGCATTTT. Translated, it gives CASSLVGGSNQPQHF.

The chain recombines TRBV5-5 with TRBJ1-5; no firm D call. CDR3 size: 15 residues. The V end lost 0 bases, the J end lost 0 bases, and 7 bases lay between the germline ends. The V gene's germline CDR1 is SGHKS and CDR2 YYEKEE (reference sequence). The CDR3 coding sequence is TGTGCCAGCAGCTTGGGGGCCCTTAGCAATCAGCCCCAGCATTTT. Protein sequence: CASSLGALSNQPQHF.

The chain employs TRBV19 and TRBJ1-1; D gene uncertain. V was clipped by 2 bases and J by 0 bases, with 7 bases between them. CDR1 and CDR2 from the germline V gene are LNHDA and SQIVND (reference sequence). This CDR3 comprises 14 residues. The CDR3 DNA follows: TGTGCCAGTAGTATAATCCCAATGAACACTGAAGCTTTCTTT. Translating it yields CASSIIPMNTEAFF.

The V call is TRBV11-3, the J call TRBJ2-5, with 8 bases aligning to TRBD1. The CDR3 is 14 amino acids. Germline CDR1 is SGHNT and CDR2 is YENEEA. The junction had 7 bases not matched to a gene; V was cut back by 5 bases and J by 5 bases. In nucleotides, the CDR3 is TGTGCCAGCAGCGCCCCGACAGGGGACGAGACCCAGTACTTC. This sequence encodes CASSAPTGDETQYF.

This chain links TRBV6-5 with TRBJ2-7, with 9 bases lining up with TRBD1. Germline V gene sequence: CDR1 MNHEY, CDR2 SVGAGI. The junction had 6 bases not matched to a gene; V was cut back by 6 bases and J by 9 bases. The CDR3 totals 12 residues. DNA for the CDR3: TGTGCCAGCAGCGGGACAGGGAGGTGGCAGTACTTC. Protein: CASSGTGRWQYF.

This chain joins TRBV2 and TRBJ2-3; the match to TRBD1 covers 10 bases. There are 16 residues in the CDR3. V lost 2 bases to trimming and J lost 4 bases; unmatched junction nucleotides: 6. CDR1 is SNHLY, CDR2 FYNNEI, per germline. CDR3 protein: CASSELRTGGPDTQYF. The CDR3 DNA is TGTGCCAGCAGTGAATTGAGGACAGGGGGACCAGATACGCAGTATTTT.

V usage is TRBV5-5 and J usage is TRBJ2-5, with 7 nucleotides matching TRBD2. This CDR3 has 14 residues. Germline CDR1 SGHKS, CDR2 YYEKEE (reference sequence). V was clipped by 4 bases and J by 4 bases; unmatched bases: 7. The CDR3 sequence: CASSPGGGGETQYF. CDR3 DNA sequence: TGTGCCAGCAGCCCTGGGGGGGGAGGAGAGACCCAGTACTTC.

V usage is TRBV11-2 and J usage is TRBJ2-7, with no clear D. V was clipped by 2 bases and J by 6 bases, with 5 bases between them. The CDR3 sequence is 11 residues long. Germline V gives CDR1 SGHAT, CDR2 FQNNGV. The CDR3 loop reads CASSLKSEQYF. The CDR3 region has the DNA TGTGCCAGCAGCTTAAAGAGCGAGCAGTACTTC.

The rearrangement links TRBV30 to TRBJ1-5; 7 nucleotides line up with TRBD1. Germline CDR1 GTSNPN, CDR2 SVGIG (reference sequence). The trim removed 0 bases at V and 5 bases at J, leaving 4 bases unmatched. The CDR3 is 14 amino acids. DNA of the CDR3: TGTGCCTGGAGTGTACAGGGGTTAGATCAGCCCCAGCATTTT. This translates into CAWSVQGLDQPQHF.

The chain is built from TRBV9 and TRBJ2-2; weak D call: TRBD1 (6 bases). The CDR3 length is 14 residues. Trimming removed 7 bases from V and 1 base from J, with 11 bases in between. Germline-derived CDR1 and CDR2 are SGDLS and YYNGEE. DNA of the CDR3: TGTGCCAGCGGCCCGGACAGGAACACCGGGGAGCTGTTTTTT. Translating it yields CASGPDRNTGELFF.

The V gene is TRBV5-1, the J gene TRBJ1-4; a weak D match, TRBD1 (5 bases). Germline-derived CDR1 and CDR2 are SGHRS and YFSETQ. Trimming left V 3 bases short and J 7 bases short, with 19 bases between. This CDR3 is built from 16 residues. The DNA of the CDR3 is TGCGCCAGCAGCTATCTCGGGGGAGTGGGGGTTGAAAAACTGTTTTTT. Translated: CASSYLGGVGVEKLFF.

The V gene is TRBV19, the J gene TRBJ1-2; D is unclear. The germline CDR1 and CDR2 sequences are LNHDA and SQIVND (reference sequence). The V end was cut by 5 bases, the J end by 2 bases, with 15 bases between. The CDR3 is made up of 15 amino acids. DNA of the CDR3: TGTGCCAGTAGTGACCCAAACGGGGAGAACTATGGCTACACCTTC. Encoded protein: CASSDPNGENYGYTF.

The chain couples TRBV27 to TRBJ2-3, with 9 bases matching TRBD1. The CDR3 extends over 17 amino acids. V was clipped by 6 bases and J by 6 bases; unmatched bases: 16. Germline V lookup: CDR1 MNHEY, CDR2 SMNVEV (reference sequence). The CDR3 bases are TGTGCCAGCAGGACCTACAGCCGGGACAGGGTCTCTGATACGCAGTATTTT. This translates into CASRTYSRDRVSDTQYF.

This clone occurred once. The V and J genes are TRBV29-1 and TRBJ1-6; TRBD1 aligns across 7 bases. CDR1 and CDR2 from the germline V gene are SQVTM and ANQGSEA. The CDR3 spans 13 residues. Trimming at V came to 6 bases and at J to 7 bases, leaving 6 bases not matched to a gene. CDR3 coding DNA: TGCAGCGTCGCGGACAGGTACAATTCACCCCTCCACTTT. It specifies CSVADRYNSPLHF. Using reference TRBV29-1 and TRBJ1-6 for the parts outside the CDR3, the full variable domain is SAVISQKPSRDICQRGTSLTIQCQVDSQVTMMFWYRQQPGQSLTLIATANQGSEATYESGFVIDKFPISRPNLTFSTLTVSNMSPEDSSIYLCSVADRYNSPLHFGNGTRLTVT.

The V call is TRBV19, the J call TRBJ2-3; the D gene is possibly TRBD1 (7 bases). V was trimmed by 3 bases and J by 1 base, leaving 14 bases between them. The CDR3 totals 16 residues. Germline CDR1 and CDR2: LNHDA and SQIVND (reference sequence). In DNA form, the CDR3 reads TGTGCCAGTAGTATGAGGCAGGGGGGCGGCACAGATACGCAGTATTTT. Amino acid sequence: CASSMRQGGGTDTQYF. Filled out from reference TRBV19 and TRBJ2-3, the complete variable domain reads DGGITQSPKYLFRKEGQNVTLSCEQNLNHDAMYWYRQDPGQGLRLIYYSQIVNDFQKGDIAEGYSVSREKKESFPLTVTSAQKNPTAFYLCASSMRQGGGTDTQYFGPGTRLTVL.

J is TRBJ2-6 and V is TRBV5-1; D possibly corresponds to TRBD2 (5 bases). The V end was cut by 0 bases, the J end by 2 bases, with 12 bases between. Germline CDR1 SGHRS, CDR2 YFSETQ. CDR3 length: 17 residues. CDR3 bases: TGCGCCAGCAGCTTGGAGGAGGTTATTACTGGGGCCAACGTCCTGACTTTC. Encoded protein: CASSLEEVITGANVLTF.

The chain joins TRBV19 to TRBJ2-7; 7 bases line up with TRBD2. V trimming: 0 bases; J trimming: 4 bases; junction bases outside the gene matches: 12. In germline, CDR1 is LNHDA, CDR2 SQIVND (reference sequence). This CDR3 comprises 17 residues. CDR3 bases: TGTGCCAGTAGTATAGATCACCCTCTTAGCGGGTTATACGAGCAGTACTTC. It yields the protein CASSIDHPLSGLYEQYF.

The chain is built from TRBV7-9 and TRBJ1-1; weak D call: TRBD1 (5 bases). Germline values: CDR1 SEHNR, CDR2 FQNEAQ (reference sequence). V lost 4 bases, J lost 5 bases, and 11 bases lay in between. CDR3 length equals 13 residues. The CDR3 region has the DNA TGTGCCAGCAGCTATGGGGGAGGTACTGAAGCTTTCTTT. Translation gives CASSYGGGTEAFF.

This clone was seen once. The V and J genes are TRBV6-5 and TRBJ1-5; 7 nucleotides align to TRBD1. Germline V gene lookup returns CDR1 MNHEY and CDR2 SVGAGI. CDR3 length equals 13 residues. V gave up 6 bases and J gave up 6 bases; unmatched junction bases: 5. The CDR3 reads CASSRQGGQPQHF. The CDR3 nucleotides are TGTGCCAGCAGCAGACAGGGAGGTCAGCCCCAGCATTTT.

The rearrangement uses TRBV7-2 and TRBJ2-7; D possibly corresponds to TRBD2 (6 bases). V shed 5 bases and J shed 8 bases, with 16 bases lying between them. CDR3 length: 13 residues. The V gene's germline CDR1 is SGHTA and CDR2 FQGNSA. CDR3 protein: CASSPLGTPKQYF. The CDR3 nucleotides read TGTGCCAGCAGCCCCCTCGGGACTCCGAAGCAGTACTTC.

This chain uses TRBV7-8 with TRBJ2-3; 9 bases are a match to TRBD2. This CDR3 is 16 amino acids long. Trimming took 5 bases from V and 5 from J; bases not matched to a gene: 11. Germline loops: CDR1 SGHVS, CDR2 FQNEAQ. CDR3: CASSPSAGLALDTQYF. CDR3 sequence (DNA): TGTGCCAGCAGCCCTAGCGCGGGACTAGCATTAGATACGCAGTATTTT. The whole variable domain, remainder taken from reference TRBV7-8 and TRBJ2-3, is GAGVSQSPRYKVAKRGQDVALRCDPISGHVSLFWYQQALGQGPEFLTYFQNEAQLDKSGLPSDRFFAERPEGSVSTLKIQRTQQEDSAVYLCASSPSAGLALDTQYFGPGTRLTVL.